This passage covers 24 T cell receptor beta chains from one sample sequenced in a study of graft-versus-host responses after intestinal transplantation. TCRdb keeps only in-frame clones here, not all; method: immunoSEQ multiplex PCR. The sample consists of under 30,000 clones, approximately 93% of them appearing once. The input for sequencing was PBMCs, taken 18 days after transplant. All receptors come from a human patient who received an intestinal transplant, so some T cells may come from the graft donor.

This clone appeared once. The V gene is TRBV7-3, the J gene TRBJ1-1; no definite D call. The CDR3 has 13 amino acids. V was cut by 2 bases and J by 2 bases, with 6 bases left in between. Germline CDR1 reads SGHTA; CDR2 reads FQGTGA. CDR3 nucleotide sequence: TGTGCCAGCAGCTTATACACTAACACTGAAGCTTTCTTT. Its translation: CASSLYTNTEAFF.

As for this clone: The germline gene is not matched at one end of the junction; a read error may be the cause. The chain's CDR3 is CVSSLGLVVGELFF. CDR3 DNA sequence: TGTGTCAGCAGCTTGGGGCTAGTTGTCGGGGAGCTGTTTTTT. The rearrangement uses TRBV5-6 and TRBJ2-2; the D gene is possibly TRBD1 (5 bases). The germline V gene has CDR1 SGHDT and CDR2 YYEEEE. This CDR3 spans 14 amino acids. The variable domain in full, completed from reference TRBV5-6 and TRBJ2-2, reads DAGVTQSPTHLIKTRGQQVTLRCSPKSGHDTVSWYQQALGQGPQFIFQYYEEEERQRGNFPDRFSGHQFPNYSSELNVNALLLGDSALYLCVSSLGLVVGELFFGEGSRLTVL.

The chain has TRBV27 and TRBJ1-5; 8 bases fit TRBD1. Germline CDR1 MNHEY, CDR2 SMNVEV (reference sequence). V was clipped by 6 bases and J by 7 bases; unmatched bases: 8. The CDR3 has 14 residues. The CDR3 sequence is CASSLGQGGQPQHF. Here the CDR3 DNA reads TGTGCCAGCAGCCTAGGACAGGGAGGACAGCCCCAGCATTTT.

This clone was seen a handful of times. The chain couples TRBV6-1 to TRBJ1-3; D unclear. CDR1 and CDR2 from the germline V gene are MNHNS and SASEGT. Trimming removed 5 bases at V and 0 bases at J, with 8 bases between. There are 14 residues in the CDR3. CDR3 nucleotides: TGTGCCAGCAGTCAAGAGAACTCTGGAAACACCATATATTTT. It yields the protein CASSQENSGNTIYF.

The rearrangement joins TRBV2 to TRBJ1-4, with D uncertain. Trimming took 4 bases from V and 0 from J, leaving 12 bases between them. This CDR3 is 16 amino acids long. From germline, CDR1 is SNHLY and CDR2 FYNNEI. CDR3 bases: TGTGCCAGCAGTGCCCTCGGACCAACAACTAATGAAAAACTGTTTTTT. It translates to CASSALGPTTNEKLFF. Combining the CDR3 with reference TRBV2 and TRBJ1-4 gives the whole variable domain EPEVTQTPSHQVTQMGQEVILRCVPISNHLYFYWYRQILGQKVEFLVSFYNNEISEKSEIFDDQFSVERPDGSNFTLKIRSTKLEDSAMYFCASSALGPTTNEKLFFGSGTQLSVL.

The chain recombines TRBV10-3 with TRBJ2-1; D gene ambiguous. This CDR3 spans 12 amino acids. Trimming took 2 bases from V and 5 from J, leaving 4 bases between them. Germline lookup yields CDR1 ENHRY and CDR2 SYGVKD. CDR3 residues: CAISENNNEQFF. In DNA form, the CDR3 reads TGTGCCATCAGTGAGAACAACAATGAGCAGTTCTTC.

The chain is built from TRBV6-1 and TRBJ2-5; D is perhaps TRBD2 (6 bases). From germline, CDR1 is MNHNS and CDR2 SASEGT. This CDR3 comprises 15 residues. V lost 6 bases, J lost 7 bases, and 21 bases lay in between. The CDR3 DNA reads TGTGCCAGCAGGATGACTAGATCTTATTCTGCGACCCAGTACTTC. The encoded protein is CASRMTRSYSATQYF.

This clone has just one count. The V call is TRBV19, the J call TRBJ1-1; 7 bases agree with TRBD1. V was clipped by 6 bases and J by 8 bases; unmatched bases: 6. Germline V gives CDR1 LNHDA, CDR2 SQIVND (reference sequence). This CDR3 region has 12 residues. The CDR3 here is CASSSGTAEAFF. The CDR3, as DNA: TGTGCCAGTAGCTCCGGGACAGCAGAAGCTTTCTTT. Variable domain in full (rest from reference TRBV19 and TRBJ1-1): DGGITQSPKYLFRKEGQNVTLSCEQNLNHDAMYWYRQDPGQGLRLIYYSQIVNDFQKGDIAEGYSVSREKKESFPLTVTSAQKNPTAFYLCASSSGTAEAFFGQGTRLTVV.

The rearrangement links TRBV13 to TRBJ2-5; the match to TRBD2 covers 7 bases. CDR1 and CDR2 (germline): PRHDT, FYEKMQ (reference sequence). This CDR3 has 14 amino acids. V lost 7 bases and J lost 2; bases outside the gene matches: 7. The CDR3 bases are TGTGCCAGCACCCCCCCCGGGGGGCAAGAGACCCAGTACTTC. Translation: CASTPPGGQETQYF.

Written as DNA, the CDR3 is TGTGCCAGCAGTGAGCGGGGGGGCTCCTACAATGAGCAGTTCTTC. It yields the protein CASSERGGSYNEQFF. V gene TRBV6-4 combines with J gene TRBJ2-1; 9 nucleotides agree with TRBD2. The CDR3 totals 15 residues. After removal of 3 bases from V and 0 bases from J, the junction contained 0 bases not matched to a gene. Germline CDR1 is MRHNA and CDR2 is SNTAGT.

The chain uses TRBV7-9 and TRBJ1-4, with 7 bases lining up with TRBD1. Germline CDR1 is SEHNR and CDR2 is FQNEAQ (reference sequence). Unmatched junction bases numbered 13, after V lost 6 bases and J lost 0 bases. The CDR3 consists of 18 residues. The CDR3 bases are TGTGCCAGCAGGAGGGGGCCAACGAGCTATGCAACTAATGAAAAACTGTTTTTT. Protein: CASRRGPTSYATNEKLFF. Full variable domain (outside the CDR3, taken from reference TRBV7-9 and TRBJ1-4): DTGVSQNPRHKITKRGQNVTFRCDPISEHNRLYWYRQTLGQGPEFLTYFQNEAQLEKSRLLSDRFSAERPKGSFSTLEIQRTEQGDSAMYLCASRRGPTSYATNEKLFFGSGTQLSVL.

This clone was seen a single time. The chain has TRBV15 and TRBJ1-5; D remains unclear. The CDR3 extends over 13 amino acids. V lost 7 bases to trimming and J lost 7 bases, with 14 bases between them. The V gene's germline CDR1 is LNHNV and CDR2 YYDKDF (reference sequence). DNA for the CDR3: TGTGCCACCAAGGCGCAGGTGGAACAGCCCCAGCATTTT. It codes for CATKAQVEQPQHF.

The genes are TRBV4-1 and TRBJ1-2; maybe TRBD1 (5 bases). CDR1 and CDR2 from the germline V gene are MGHRA and YSYEKL. CDR3 length: 15 amino acids. The V end was cut by 1 base, the J end by 5 bases, with 14 bases between. The CDR3 DNA is TGCGCCAGCAGCCAAGTAATAGCGGACACATATGGCTACACCTTC. Amino acids: CASSQVIADTYGYTF.

V is TRBV4-2 and J is TRBJ2-2, with a tentative D call TRBD2 (6 bases). The germline V gene encodes CDR1 LGHNA and CDR2 YNFKEQ. The CDR3 runs to 16 residues. With 4 bases removed from V and 0 bases from J, the gap between germline ends came to 12 bases. CDR3 protein: CASSPHGTPNTGELFF. The DNA for the CDR3 is TGTGCCAGCAGCCCCCACGGGACTCCGAACACCGGGGAGCTGTTTTTT.

V and J are TRBV5-1 and TRBJ1-5; unclear D gene. The CDR3 is 14 amino acids. Trimming removed 10 bases at V and 0 bases at J, with 14 bases between. Germline CDR1 reads SGHRS; CDR2 reads YFSETQ. CDR3 sequence reads: CALTRRYSNQPQHF. The CDR3 nucleotides are TGCGCCCTAACCCGCAGGTATAGCAATCAGCCCCAGCATTTT.

The chain links TRBV5-4 to TRBJ2-1, with D possibly being TRBD1 (6 bases). Trimming shortened V by 4 bases and J by 6 bases, and 14 bases separated the two germline ends. Germline V gene lookup returns CDR1 SGHNT and CDR2 YYREEE (reference sequence). This CDR3 comprises 14 residues. CDR3 amino acids: CASSPLGAVNEQFF. The CDR3 DNA follows: TGTGCCAGCAGCCCTCTGGGGGCCGTCAATGAGCAGTTCTTC.

The chain employs TRBV9 and TRBJ2-7, with a possible D match to TRBD1 (6 bases). Deletions cut 3 bases from V and 5 bases from J, with 15 bases between. This CDR3 contains 14 residues. The V gene's germline CDR1 is SGDLS and CDR2 YYNGEE. As DNA, the CDR3 is TGTGCCAGCAGCGCGACAGGTAGTCGGCACGAGCAGTACTTC. Translated, it gives CASSATGSRHEQYF.

The chain carries TRBV19 and TRBJ2-7; no firm D call. This CDR3 is 14 amino acids long. Trimming pared 2 bases from V and 0 bases from J, leaving 8 bases between. Germline loops: CDR1 LNHDA, CDR2 SQIVND (reference sequence). The CDR3 DNA reads TGTGCCAGTAGTATATTACCGGGCTCCTACGAGCAGTACTTC. It codes for CASSILPGSYEQYF.

This CDR3 is CASSQARGYQETQYF. The CDR3 nucleotides are TGTGCCAGCAGCCAAGCGCGGGGTTACCAAGAGACCCAGTACTTC. This rearrangement joins TRBV4-2 to TRBJ2-5; D is possibly TRBD2 (6 bases). Germline-derived CDR1 and CDR2 are LGHNA and YNFKEQ. V gave up 1 base and J gave up 0 bases, with 9 bases separating them. The length of the CDR3 is 15 residues.

The V call is TRBV5-1, the J call TRBJ2-7; a possible D gene is TRBD2 (5 bases). The CDR3 is 14 amino acids. CDR1 and CDR2 from the germline V gene are SGHRS and YFSETQ. With 4 bases removed from V and 2 bases from J, the gap between germline ends came to 13 bases. CDR3 amino acids: CASSPEGAPYEQYF. The CDR3, as DNA: TGCGCCAGCAGCCCCGAGGGTGCCCCCTACGAGCAGTACTTC.

This chain uses TRBV7-9 with TRBJ2-1; TRBD2 matches 11 bases. V lost 4 bases and J lost 8; bases outside the gene matches: 4. The CDR3 is 14 amino acids. The V gene's germline CDR1 is SEHNR and CDR2 FQNEAQ (reference sequence). The CDR3 nucleotides read TGTGCCAGCAGCTCCATAGCGGGGGGGCATGAGCAGTTCTTC. Its protein is CASSSIAGGHEQFF.

The V and J genes are TRBV2 and TRBJ1-2, with 8 bases fitting TRBD1. Germline CDR1 and CDR2: SNHLY and FYNNEI. With 8 bases clipped from V and 8 bases from J, the junction kept 10 bases outside the gene matches. CDR3 length: 13 residues. CDR3 in amino acids: CASLGVGQGGYTF. In DNA, the CDR3 is TGTGCCAGCCTAGGGGTCGGACAGGGAGGCTACACCTTC. The full variable domain, its missing parts supplied by reference TRBV2 and TRBJ1-2, is EPEVTQTPSHQVTQMGQEVILRCVPISNHLYFYWYRQILGQKVEFLVSFYNNEISEKSEIFDDQFSVERPDGSNFTLKIRSTKLEDSAMYFCASLGVGQGGYTFGSGTRLTVV.

Comment on this clone: One junction end disagrees with the germline gene, perhaps due to a read error. The chain couples TRBV30 to TRBJ2-3; the D is unclear. Germline-derived CDR1 and CDR2 are GTSNPN and SVGIG (reference sequence). The length of the CDR3 is 11 residues. CDR3 sequence: CACSGSDTQYF. The CDR3 DNA is TGTGCCTGTAGTGGCTCAGATACGCAGTATTTT.

The chain couples TRBV28 to TRBJ2-7; D perhaps matches TRBD1 (5 bases). CDR3 length equals 15 residues. Germline CDR1 is MDHEN and CDR2 is SYDVKM. Between the trimmed V and J ends, which lost 2 bases and 0 bases, there was a span of 11 bases. CDR3 in amino acids: CASSLERTLSYEQYF. CDR3 in DNA: TGTGCCAGCAGTTTAGAACGGACACTCTCCTACGAGCAGTACTTC.